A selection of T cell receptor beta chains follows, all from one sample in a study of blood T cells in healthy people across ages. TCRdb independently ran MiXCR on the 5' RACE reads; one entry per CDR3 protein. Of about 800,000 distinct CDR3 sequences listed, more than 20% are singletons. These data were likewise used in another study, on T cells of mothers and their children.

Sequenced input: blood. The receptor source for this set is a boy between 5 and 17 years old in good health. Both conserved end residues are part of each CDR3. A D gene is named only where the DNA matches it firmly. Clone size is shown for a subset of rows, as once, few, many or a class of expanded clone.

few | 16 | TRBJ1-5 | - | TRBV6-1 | TGTGCCAGCAGCACAACCCCGGACCTTAGCAATCAGCCCCAGCATTTT | CASSTTPDLSNQPQHF
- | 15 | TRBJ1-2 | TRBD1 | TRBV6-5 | TGTGCCACGCGGCCGACCGGGACAGAAGACGAGGGCTACACCTTC | CATRPTGTEDEGYTF
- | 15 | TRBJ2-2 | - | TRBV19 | TGTGCCAGTAGTTCGCCCGGGTCACACACCGGGGAGCTGTTTTTT | CASSSPGSHTGELFF
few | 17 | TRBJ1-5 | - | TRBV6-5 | TGTGCCAGCAGTTACTCGAATATTCGGCTTAGCAATCAGCCCCAGCATTTT | CASSYSNIRLSNQPQHF
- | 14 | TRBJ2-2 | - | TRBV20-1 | TGCAGTGCTAAGAGGAGTACGAACACCGGGGAGCTGTTTTTT | CSAKRSTNTGELFF
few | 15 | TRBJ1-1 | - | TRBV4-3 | TGCGCCAGCAGCTCCCGGGGACGGGTGAACACTGAAGCTTTCTTT | CASSSRGRVNTEAFF
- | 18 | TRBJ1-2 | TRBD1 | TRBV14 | TGTGCCAGCAGCCAAGAATTCGGGACAGGGCTTCTTGACTATGGCTACACCTTC | CASSQEFGTGLLDYGYTF
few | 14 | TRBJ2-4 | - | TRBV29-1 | TGCAGCGTTGTCCCAGGACTAGCCAAAAACATTCAGTACTTC | CSVVPGLAKNIQYF
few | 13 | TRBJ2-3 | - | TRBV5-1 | TGCGCCAGCAGCTTCGAGACAGACGATACGCAGTATTTT | CASSFETDDTQYF
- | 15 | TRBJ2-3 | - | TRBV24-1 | TGTGCCACCAGTGATACAGACAAGAGCACAGATACGCAGTATTTT | CATSDTDKSTDTQYF
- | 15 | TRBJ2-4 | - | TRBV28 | TGTGCCAGCAGTTTTCGGGGAATAGAGGCAAACATTCAGTACTTC | CASSFRGIEANIQYF
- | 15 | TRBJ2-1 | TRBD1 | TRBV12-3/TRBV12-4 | TGTGCCAGCAGTTGGGGGACAGGGGCCTACAATGAGCAGTTCTTC | CASSWGTGAYNEQFF
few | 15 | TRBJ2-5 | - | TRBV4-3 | TGCGCCAGCAGCCAAGGGGCAGGGCACCAAGAGACCCAGTACTTC | CASSQGAGHQETQYF
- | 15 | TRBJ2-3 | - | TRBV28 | TGTGCCAGCAGCTTGACTGGCGGGAACACAGATACGCAGTATTTT | CASSLTGGNTDTQYF
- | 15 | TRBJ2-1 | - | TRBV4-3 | TGCGCCAGCAGCCAAGTTAAGGGGACCTACAATGAGCAGTTCTTC | CASSQVKGTYNEQFF
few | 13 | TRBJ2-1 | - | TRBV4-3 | TGCGCCAGCAGCCAAGATCGCCAGGAATCGCAGTTCTTC | CASSQDRQESQFF
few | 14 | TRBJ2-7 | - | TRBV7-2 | TGTGCCAGCAGCTTAGGTCCCCAGAACTACGAGCAGTACTTC | CASSLGPQNYEQYF
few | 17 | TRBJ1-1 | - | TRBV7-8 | TGTGCCAGCAGCCTGCTCCCAGGGGACCGGAGAAATACTGAAGCTTTCTTT | CASSLLPGDRRNTEAFF
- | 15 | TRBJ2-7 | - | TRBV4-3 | TGCGCCAGCAGCCAAGACCCGGGAGGGGGCAACGAGCAGTACTTC | CASSQDPGGGNEQYF
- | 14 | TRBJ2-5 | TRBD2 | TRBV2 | TGTGCCAGCAGTGGGACTAGCGGGGGTGAGACCCAGCACTTC | CASSGTSGGETQHF
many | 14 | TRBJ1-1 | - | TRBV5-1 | TGCGCCAGCAGCCCACAGGGCTTTGGAACTGAAGCTTTCTTT | CASSPQGFGTEAFF
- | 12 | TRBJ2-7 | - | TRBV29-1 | TGCAGCGTCGCTGGATCATCGGGGGAGCAGTACTTC | CSVAGSSGEQYF
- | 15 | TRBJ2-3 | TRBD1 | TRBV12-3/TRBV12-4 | TGTGCCAGCAGCCGCAGGGGGCCGGTCACAGATACGCAGTATTTT | CASSRRGPVTDTQYF
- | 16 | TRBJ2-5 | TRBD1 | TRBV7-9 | TGTGCCAGCAGTCTCCCCCGGGACAGGGGGCCAGAGACCCAGTACTTC | CASSLPRDRGPETQYF
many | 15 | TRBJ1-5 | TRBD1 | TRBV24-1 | TGTGCCACCAGTGAGCGACAGGGACGGGGTCAGCCCCAGCATTTT | CATSERQGRGQPQHF
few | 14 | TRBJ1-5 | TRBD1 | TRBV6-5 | TGTGCCAGCAGCAAGGGGACAGGGGGTCAGCCCCAGCATTTT | CASSKGTGGQPQHF
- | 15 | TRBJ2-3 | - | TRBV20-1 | TGCAGTGCTAGAGATTCGTCGGGAGAGATAGATACGCAGTATTTT | CSARDSSGEIDTQYF